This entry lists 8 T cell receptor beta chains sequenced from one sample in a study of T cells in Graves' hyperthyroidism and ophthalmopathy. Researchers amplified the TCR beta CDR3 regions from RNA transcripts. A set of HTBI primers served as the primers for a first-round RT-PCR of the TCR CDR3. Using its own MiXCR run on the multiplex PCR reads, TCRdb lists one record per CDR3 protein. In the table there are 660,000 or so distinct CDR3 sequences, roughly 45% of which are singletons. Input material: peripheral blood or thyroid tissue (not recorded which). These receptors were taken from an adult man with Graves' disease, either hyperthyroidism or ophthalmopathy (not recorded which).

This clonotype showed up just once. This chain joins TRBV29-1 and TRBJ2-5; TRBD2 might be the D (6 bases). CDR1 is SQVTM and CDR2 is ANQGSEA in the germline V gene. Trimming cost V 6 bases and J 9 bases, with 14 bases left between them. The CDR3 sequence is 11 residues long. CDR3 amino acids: CSVRGDRPQYF. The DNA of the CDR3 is TGCAGCGTCCGCGGGGACCGGCCCCAGTACTTC. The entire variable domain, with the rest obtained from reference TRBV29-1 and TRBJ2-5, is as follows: SAVISQKPSRDICQRGTSLTIQCQVDSQVTMMFWYRQQPGQSLTLIATANQGSEATYESGFVIDKFPISRPNLTFSTLTVSNMSPEDSSIYLCSVRGDRPQYFGPGTRLLVL.

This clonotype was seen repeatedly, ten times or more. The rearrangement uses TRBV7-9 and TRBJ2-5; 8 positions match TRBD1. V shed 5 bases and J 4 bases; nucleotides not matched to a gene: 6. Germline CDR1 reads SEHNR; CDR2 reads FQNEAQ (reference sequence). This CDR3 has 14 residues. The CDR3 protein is CASSHDRGGETQYF. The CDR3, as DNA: TGTGCCAGCAGCCATGACAGGGGAGGAGAGACCCAGTACTTC.

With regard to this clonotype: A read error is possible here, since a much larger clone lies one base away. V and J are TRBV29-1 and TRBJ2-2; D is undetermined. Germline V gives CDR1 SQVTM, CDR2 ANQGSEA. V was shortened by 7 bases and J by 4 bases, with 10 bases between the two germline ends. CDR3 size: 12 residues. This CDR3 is CSAARGTGELFF. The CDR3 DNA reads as TGCAGCGCTGCGAGAGGCACCGGGGAGCTGTTTTTT.

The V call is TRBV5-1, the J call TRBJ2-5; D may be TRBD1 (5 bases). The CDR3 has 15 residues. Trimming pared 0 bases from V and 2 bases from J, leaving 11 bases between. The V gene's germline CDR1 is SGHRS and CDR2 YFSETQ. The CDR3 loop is CASSLGGQLQETQYF. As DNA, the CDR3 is TGCGCCAGCAGCTTGGGAGGACAACTACAAGAGACCCAGTACTTC.

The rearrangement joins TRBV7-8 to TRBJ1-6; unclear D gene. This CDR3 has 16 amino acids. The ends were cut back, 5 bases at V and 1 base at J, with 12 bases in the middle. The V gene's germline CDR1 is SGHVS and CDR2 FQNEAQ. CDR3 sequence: CASSPRSASYNSPLHF. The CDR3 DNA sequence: TGTGCCAGCAGCCCTCGGTCGGCTTCCTATAATTCACCCCTCCACTTT.

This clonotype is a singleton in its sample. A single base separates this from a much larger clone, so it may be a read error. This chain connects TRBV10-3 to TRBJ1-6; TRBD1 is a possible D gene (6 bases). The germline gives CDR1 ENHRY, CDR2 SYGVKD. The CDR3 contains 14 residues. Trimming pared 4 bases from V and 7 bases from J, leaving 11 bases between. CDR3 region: CAISADRWNSPLHF. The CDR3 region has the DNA TGTGCCATCAGTGCGGACAGATGGAATTCACCCCTCCACTTT.

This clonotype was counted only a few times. The CDR3 bases are TGTGCCAGCAGTGAATCACAGGGGGGCACCGGGGAGCTGTTTTTT. Translation gives CASSESQGGTGELFF. The V and J genes are TRBV6-1 and TRBJ2-2; 8 nucleotides line up with TRBD1. Germline V gene sequence: CDR1 MNHNS, CDR2 SASEGT. V lost 2 bases and J lost 4; bases outside the gene matches: 3. The CDR3 is 15 residues long.

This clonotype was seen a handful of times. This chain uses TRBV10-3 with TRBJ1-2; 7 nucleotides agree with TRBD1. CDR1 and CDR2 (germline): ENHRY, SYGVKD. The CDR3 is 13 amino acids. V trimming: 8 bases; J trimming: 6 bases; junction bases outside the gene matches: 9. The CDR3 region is CAIGRQGTDGYTF. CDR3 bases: TGTGCCATCGGCCGACAGGGAACGGATGGCTACACCTTC.